This passage covers 3 T cell receptor beta chains from one sample sequenced in a study of tumor and adjacent non-tumor tissue in lung cancer. The library came from three nested PCR rounds adapted from ARM-PCR protocols. TCRdb re-called the multiplex PCR reads through MiXCR, storing one row per CDR3 protein. The sample consists of 120,000 to 150,000 distinct CDR3 sequences, approximately 66% of them appearing once. RNA was extracted from bulk tissue without any cell sorting. Sequencing was carried out using lung tumor tissue. Receptors were obtained from a man aged 60 to 69 with small cell lung cancer.

This clonotype has a handful of counts. At one end, the junction sequence differs from germline, possibly due to a read error. This rearrangement joins TRBV6-1 to TRBJ2-3, with 7 bases identical to TRBD1. The CDR3 runs 13 residues. Germline V gene sequence: CDR1 MNHNS, CDR2 SASEGT. Here the CDR3 reads CVSSGNRDSGQYF. In nucleotides, the CDR3 is TGTGTCAGCAGTGGTAACCGGGACAGCGGGCAGTATTTT.

This clonotype appeared a few times. The conserved phenylalanine or tryptophan normally closing the CDR3 is absent here, so this likely arose from a read error. The chain carries TRBV7-9 and TRBJ1-2, with D unclear. The ends were cut back, 5 bases at V and 3 bases at J, with 10 bases in the middle. The germline V gene encodes CDR1 SEHNR and CDR2 FQNEAQ (reference sequence). The CDR3 covers 13 residues. CDR3 nucleotides: TGTGCCAGCAGCACCGTCTTATACTATGGCTACACCTTA. Protein sequence: CASSTVLYYGYTL.

In regard to this clonotype: With a much larger clone just one base away, this may be a read error. V and J are TRBV6-6 and TRBJ2-3, with D perhaps matching TRBD2 (5 bases). The CDR3 covers 14 residues. Germline V gives CDR1 MNHNY, CDR2 SVGAGI (reference sequence). CDR3 nucleotide sequence: TGTGCCAGCATTGGACTGGCTAGCATAGATACGCAGTATTTT. Residues: CASIGLASIDTQYF.